This T cell receptor beta chain derives from a study of cytomegalovirus exposure and HLA in healthy donors. Study context: Prior work identified around 120 million unique TCR beta sequences in approximately 200 million T cells. Samples from HLA-typed donors yielded 65 million to 90 million unique TCRs in an early data release.

CDR3 size: 15 residues. Germline V gene data show CDR1 as SGHTA and CDR2 as FQGNSA. With 2 bases removed from V and 5 bases from J, the gap between germline ends came to 12 bases. The donors comprised healthy bone marrow donors. The PCR used 60 Vbeta and 13 Jbeta primers. Clones were read by immunoSEQ multiplex PCR, and TCRdb kept only the in-frame ones, dropping some. The table lists about 98,000 clones, about 81% of them singletons. The chain carries TRBV7-2 and TRBJ2-2; D is ambiguous. Sequenced input: PBMCs. This clonotype was sampled from a man between 40 and 49 years old in good health and CMV-seronegative. CDR3 nucleotide sequence: TGTGCCAGCAGCTTAACCGTAGTATGGACCGGGGAGCTGTTTTTT. Protein product: CASSLTVVWTGELFF.